A single sample is the source of the 8 T cell receptor beta chains below, sequenced in a study of cytomegalovirus exposure and HLA in healthy donors. PCR used 60 Vbeta primers and 13 Jbeta primers. Method: immunoSEQ multiplex PCR; TCRdb's copy keeps in-frame clones and lacks some. The sample has 140,000 to 150,000 clones, nearly 85% seen once. Source material: PBMCs. All receptors come from a male donor in good health and CMV-seronegative.

This clone has only one observation. The V and J genes are TRBV7-9 and TRBJ1-4, with 9 bases identical to TRBD1. CDR3 length: 15 amino acids. The V segment lost 5 bases and the J segment 5 bases; nucleotides outside the gene matches: 6. Per germline, CDR1 SEHNR and CDR2 FQNEAQ (reference sequence). The CDR3 spells CASSPGQGENEKLFF. The CDR3 DNA sequence: TGTGCCAGCAGCCCGGGACAGGGAGAAAATGAAAAACTGTTTTTT.

The rearrangement joins TRBV2 to TRBJ1-4; TRBD1 might be the D (6 bases). The V gene lost 6 bases and the J gene lost 7 bases, with 9 bases spanning the gap. The germline V gene has CDR1 SNHLY and CDR2 FYNNEI. This CDR3 spans 12 amino acids. The CDR3 loop is CASRQGVEKLFF. The CDR3 bases are TGTGCCAGCAGACAGGGAGTTGAAAAACTGTTTTTT.

The CDR3 sequence is CASSGGLQGVYGYTF. The CDR3 DNA reads as TGTGCCAGCAGCGGAGGCTTGCAGGGGGTCTATGGCTACACCTTC. This chain connects TRBV6-1 to TRBJ1-2; the match to TRBD1 covers 7 bases. CDR3 size: 15 residues. The J segment lost 4 bases and the V segment lost 6 bases, leaving 11 bases of the junction unmatched. Germline CDR1 and CDR2: MNHNS and SASEGT.

V and J are TRBV5-1 and TRBJ2-3; 8 nucleotides agree with TRBD2. V was clipped by 0 bases and J by 6 bases; unmatched bases: 9. The germline V gene has CDR1 SGHRS and CDR2 YFSETQ. CDR3 size: 16 residues. The CDR3 loop reads CASSLAPAGAGDTQYF. DNA for the CDR3: TGCGCCAGCAGCTTGGCCCCAGCGGGAGCGGGGGATACGCAGTATTTT.

V gene TRBV4-1 combines with J gene TRBJ1-1, with unresolved D. This CDR3 spans 14 amino acids. Deletions cut 1 base from V and 0 bases from J, with 6 bases between. Germline V CDR1 and CDR2: MGHRA, YSYEKL. The CDR3 DNA reads as TGCGCCAGCAGCCAAGCTATCATGAACACTGAAGCTTTCTTT. This codes for CASSQAIMNTEAFF.

The chain carries TRBV5-4 and TRBJ1-6; D unresolved. Germline CDR1 is SGHNT and CDR2 is YYREEE (reference sequence). This CDR3 comprises 14 residues. V lost 2 bases and J lost 9, with 12 bases in between. CDR3 loop: CASSLGGLTSPLHF. CDR3 sequence (DNA): TGTGCCAGCAGCTTAGGCGGGTTAACTTCACCCCTCCACTTT.

This chain connects TRBV6-5 to TRBJ2-3; 9 nucleotides agree with TRBD1. The CDR3 spans 14 residues. Per the germline V gene, CDR1 is MNHEY and CDR2 is SVGAGI. The J segment lost 5 bases and the V segment lost 5 bases, leaving 5 bases of the junction unmatched. The CDR3 reads CASSADRGRDTQYF. The CDR3 DNA is TGTGCCAGCAGTGCTGACAGGGGGAGAGATACGCAGTATTTT.

The V and J genes are TRBV7-2 and TRBJ2-7; TRBD2 matches 13 bases. Germline assignment: CDR1 SGHTA and CDR2 FQGNSA. This CDR3 is 18 amino acids long. V was clipped by 3 bases and J by 3 bases; unmatched bases: 11. CDR3 in DNA: TGTGCCAGCAGCTTCGGACTAGCGGGGGCCTCAGTAAGCTACGAGCAGTACTTC. Amino acid sequence: CASSFGLAGASVSYEQYF.